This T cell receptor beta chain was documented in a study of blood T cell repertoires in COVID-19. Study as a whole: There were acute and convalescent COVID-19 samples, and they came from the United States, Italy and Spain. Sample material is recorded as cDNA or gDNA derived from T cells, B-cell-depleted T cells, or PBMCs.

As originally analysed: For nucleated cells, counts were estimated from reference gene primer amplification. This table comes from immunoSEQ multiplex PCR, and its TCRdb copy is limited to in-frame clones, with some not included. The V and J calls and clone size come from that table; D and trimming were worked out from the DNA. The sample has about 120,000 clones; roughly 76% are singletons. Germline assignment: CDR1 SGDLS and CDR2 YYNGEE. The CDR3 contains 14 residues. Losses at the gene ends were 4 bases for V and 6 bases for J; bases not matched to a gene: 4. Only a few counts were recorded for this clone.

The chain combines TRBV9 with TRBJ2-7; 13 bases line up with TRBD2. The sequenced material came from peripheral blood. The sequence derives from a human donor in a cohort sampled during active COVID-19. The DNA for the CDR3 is TGTGCCAGCAGCCCCAGGACTAGCGGGGGCGAGCAGTACTTC. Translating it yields CASSPRTSGGEQYF.